Listed below are T cell receptor beta chains from one sample, sequenced in a study of T cell responses to AZD1222 COVID-19 vaccine. This table comes from immunoSEQ multiplex PCR, and its TCRdb copy is limited to in-frame clones, with some not included. This sample carries about 120,000 clones, 87% of them seen once, and the ten largest clones take 6.5% to 8.5%. The sequencing used peripheral blood, collected on day 0 of AZD1222 vaccination. The receptors originated from an adult in good health. Both conserved end residues are trimmed from each CDR3. The order of the fields is V gene, D gene, CDR3 protein. D genes are given only for firm matches.

V gene: TRBV2; D gene: .; CDR3 protein: ASSPGRLSGYT
V gene: TRBV9; D gene: TRBD1; CDR3 protein: ASSPQGAGLAEQY
V gene: TRBV11-2; D gene: TRBD2; CDR3 protein: ASSFPGGEQY
V gene: TRBV5-1; D gene: TRBD1; CDR3 protein: ASSTDRGTTEAF
V gene: TRBV4-2; D gene: .; CDR3 protein: ASSQVEAGRQF
V gene: TRBV2; D gene: .; CDR3 protein: ASREPNLTQY
V gene: TRBV9; D gene: .; CDR3 protein: ASSPHGGSSYNEQF
V gene: TRBV28; D gene: .; CDR3 protein: ASSYPGGTNEKLF
V gene: TRBV5-1; D gene: .; CDR3 protein: ASSPRVESTEAF
V gene: TRBV7-9; D gene: .; CDR3 protein: ASKKQGSYEQY
V gene: TRBV28; D gene: .; CDR3 protein: ASSFAQLGTEAF
V gene: TRBV29-1; D gene: .; CDR3 protein: SVAEASNQPQH
V gene: TRBV9; D gene: TRBD2; CDR3 protein: ASNPGTSDYEQY
V gene: TRBV20-1; D gene: .; CDR3 protein: TLTRDTEAF
V gene: TRBV12-3/TRBV12-4; D gene: .; CDR3 protein: ASSPNYGYT
V gene: TRBV7-9; D gene: TRBD1; CDR3 protein: ASRTGTVSSGNTIY
V gene: TRBV6-5; D gene: TRBD2; CDR3 protein: ASGLTSGMYEQY
V gene: TRBV2; D gene: .; CDR3 protein: ASSELDGELF
V gene: TRBV7-9; D gene: .; CDR3 protein: ASSSSGEWSTDTQY
V gene: TRBV7-9; D gene: .; CDR3 protein: ASSLPYNEQF
V gene: TRBV30; D gene: .; CDR3 protein: AWRATEAF
V gene: TRBV11-2; D gene: TRBD2; CDR3 protein: ASSLVPTPTSAEQF
V gene: TRBV28; D gene: .; CDR3 protein: ASSYGDTEAF
V gene: TRBV5-5; D gene: .; CDR3 protein: ASSFGANTIY
V gene: TRBV7-2; D gene: .; CDR3 protein: ASSYYGNTGELF
V gene: TRBV7-6; D gene: .; CDR3 protein: ASSLDPGGHGYT
V gene: TRBV18; D gene: .; CDR3 protein: ASSVARAAYEQY
V gene: TRBV27; D gene: .; CDR3 protein: ASSLYGGIESPLH
V gene: TRBV9; D gene: .; CDR3 protein: ASSPRTPLITGELF
V gene: TRBV28; D gene: .; CDR3 protein: ASSFLWWTEAF
V gene: TRBV9; D gene: .; CDR3 protein: ASSVGGMGGYT
V gene: TRBV3-1/TRBV3-2; D gene: .; CDR3 protein: ASSQGGLREAF
V gene: TRBV6-4; D gene: TRBD2; CDR3 protein: ASSAGLAGAELF
V gene: TRBV28; D gene: .; CDR3 protein: ASTVPTRANEAF
V gene: TRBV4-1; D gene: .; CDR3 protein: ASSQDLPEGTEAF
V gene: TRBV6-2/TRBV6-3; D gene: TRBD1; CDR3 protein: ASSARQGTSPLH
V gene: TRBV5-6; D gene: .; CDR3 protein: ASSTQGNYDTEAF
V gene: TRBV7-3; D gene: .; CDR3 protein: ASSRLPDTEAF
V gene: TRBV5-6; D gene: .; CDR3 protein: ASSLWGRLRGLNYEQY
V gene: TRBV28; D gene: .; CDR3 protein: ASWGTGPLYGYT
V gene: TRBV28; D gene: .; CDR3 protein: ASSKTYRVVMRYT
V gene: TRBV5-1; D gene: TRBD2; CDR3 protein: ASSLGTSGGADTQY
V gene: TRBV2; D gene: .; CDR3 protein: ASSVEGTNTGELF
V gene: TRBV7-8; D gene: .; CDR3 protein: ASSFGTRSRTEAF
V gene: TRBV11-2; D gene: .; CDR3 protein: ASSFGGASYNEQF
V gene: TRBV6-2/TRBV6-3; D gene: .; CDR3 protein: ASSYSSGFGTEAF
V gene: TRBV19; D gene: .; CDR3 protein: ASVQGSVVEAF
V gene: TRBV25-1; D gene: TRBD1; CDR3 protein: ASSEYDRGGEKLF
V gene: TRBV5-1; D gene: .; CDR3 protein: ASSWDGTGELF
V gene: TRBV24-1; D gene: .; CDR3 protein: ATSDSGRSSYEQY
V gene: TRBV12-3/TRBV12-4; D gene: TRBD1; CDR3 protein: ASSGTGRYEQY
V gene: TRBV27; D gene: TRBD1; CDR3 protein: ASRVQGAFVAF
V gene: TRBV10-1; D gene: TRBD1; CDR3 protein: ASSEWLEQGGLRREQY
V gene: TRBV5-1; D gene: .; CDR3 protein: ASSLQETQY
V gene: TRBV27; D gene: .; CDR3 protein: ASSDNVGYGYT
V gene: TRBV9; D gene: .; CDR3 protein: ASSAHSTSNEKLF
V gene: TRBV28; D gene: .; CDR3 protein: ASTQTQGAQPQH